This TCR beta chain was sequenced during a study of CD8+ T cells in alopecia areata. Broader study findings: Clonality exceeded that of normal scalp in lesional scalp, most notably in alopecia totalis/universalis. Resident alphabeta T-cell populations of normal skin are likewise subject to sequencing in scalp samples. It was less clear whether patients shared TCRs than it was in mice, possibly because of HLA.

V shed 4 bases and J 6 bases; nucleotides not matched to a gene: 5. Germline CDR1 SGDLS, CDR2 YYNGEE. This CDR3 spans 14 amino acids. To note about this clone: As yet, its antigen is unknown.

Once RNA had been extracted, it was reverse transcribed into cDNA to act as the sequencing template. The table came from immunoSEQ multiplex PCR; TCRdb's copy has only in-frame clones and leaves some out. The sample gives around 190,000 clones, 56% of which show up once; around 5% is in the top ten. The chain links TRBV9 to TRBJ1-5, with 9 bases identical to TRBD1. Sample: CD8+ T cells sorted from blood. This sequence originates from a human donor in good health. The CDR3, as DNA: TGTGCCAGCAGCCCGGGACAGGGACTTCAGCCCCAGCATTTT. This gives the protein CASSPGQGLQPQHF.